Listed below are T cell receptor beta chains from one sample, sequenced in a study of radiation and T cells in renal cell carcinoma. The table came from immunoSEQ multiplex PCR; TCRdb's copy has only in-frame clones and leaves some out. Counted here are around 80,000 clones, roughly 87% occurring once; the ten biggest clones make up around 5.5%. The sample consisted of blood, taken from a patient whose treatment included radiotherapy and nephrectomy. Receptor source: a man in his 60s with renal cell carcinoma. Both conserved end residues are part of each CDR3. The order of the fields is J gene, V gene, CDR3 protein.

>TRBJ2-2|TRBV9
CASSKAGGTGELFF
>TRBJ1-1|TRBV27
CASSLSGNAAFF
>TRBJ2-3|TRBV30
CACSSQDTQYF
>TRBJ2-1|TRBV18
CASSPETSGYNEQFF
>TRBJ2-3|TRBV7-9
CASRQREVRDTQYF
>TRBJ2-7|TRBV6-5
CASSYSALGSYEQYF
>TRBJ2-7|TRBV10-1
CASSEYRGANEQYF
>TRBJ2-3|TRBV10-3
CAIRGTSLGSDTQYF
>TRBJ1-2|TRBV19
CASTISSLTTGGTGYGYTF
>TRBJ2-4|TRBV5-8
CASSSQPSPEENIQYF
>TRBJ2-7|TRBV5-1
CASSFRDRRGYEQYF
>TRBJ2-3|TRBV11-1
CASSRRLSTDTQYF
>TRBJ2-1|TRBV6-1
CASSEVGVSYNEQFF
>TRBJ2-7|TRBV19
CASSIAATGPNEQYF
>TRBJ1-6|TRBV30
CAWAGTGDSPLHF
>TRBJ2-1|TRBV11-2
CASSSGTSGSGEQFF
>TRBJ1-4|TRBV5-1
CASSWGVGTNEKLFF
>TRBJ2-1|TRBV6-1
CASSDLGRGEQFF
>TRBJ1-5|TRBV19
CASSGLNQPQHF
>TRBJ2-5|TRBV5-4
CASSRGTEVGETQYF
>TRBJ2-5|TRBV5-6
CASSFLAEETQYF
>TRBJ2-7|TRBV28
CASSFRGGSYEQYF
>TRBJ2-1|TRBV11-2
CASSLDSWIAGGLTYNEQFF
>TRBJ2-3|TRBV7-8
CASSSRLATSTDTQYF
>TRBJ2-2|TRBV2
CASSEEGRMLAGELFF
>TRBJ2-2|TRBV18
CASSPAGGSDTGELFF
>TRBJ2-3|TRBV27
CASSFRLAGPTLTDTQYF
>TRBJ1-2|TRBV20-1
CSARPGVGYTF
>TRBJ1-4|TRBV18
CASCRDPNEKLFF
>TRBJ2-7|TRBV5-1
CASSLGSPYEQYF
>TRBJ1-5|TRBV25-1
CASSESGTGGKAQHF
>TRBJ2-5|TRBV4-3
CASSQKLAGQETQYF
>TRBJ1-1|TRBV29-1
CSVVAQVEAFF
>TRBJ1-1|TRBV27
CASSLSQVLTTEAFF
>TRBJ2-5|TRBV7-9
CASSFGEAGRETQYF
>TRBJ2-3|TRBV28
CASSKTGEGTDTQYF
>TRBJ2-3|TRBV18
CASSPGQSSTDTQYF
>TRBJ1-2|TRBV7-8
CASSLRDAGSGYTF
>TRBJ2-3|TRBV5-1
CASSFGQGVITDTQYF
>TRBJ2-6|TRBV18
CASSPVGQGASGANVLTF
>TRBJ2-2|TRBV6-5
CASSYSLTGATGELFF
>TRBJ2-1|TRBV6-1
CASTTGGPYNEQFF
>TRBJ2-1|TRBV7-9
CASSSPGLAGGGEQFF
>TRBJ1-4|TRBV14
CASSLHWDREQTIEKLFF
>TRBJ2-7|TRBV19
CASSIGGNEQYF
>TRBJ2-6|TRBV5-1
CASSLGAASSGANVLTF
>TRBJ1-4|TRBV21-1
CASSKEGGGFEKLFF
>TRBJ1-2|TRBV6-1
CASSPGEGRDYGYTF
>TRBJ2-7|TRBV2
CASSDGVLTYEQYF
>TRBJ1-1|TRBV19
CASSIGQGAGTEAFF
>TRBJ1-5|TRBV21-1
CASSKEGQGNQPQHF
>TRBJ2-7|TRBV20-1
CSARSTRRQYF
>TRBJ2-1|TRBV7-2
CASSWGGLAGYNEQFF
>TRBJ2-7|TRBV7-9
CASSLFSMPSYEQYF
>TRBJ2-7|TRBV6-1
CASSEQPGYEQYF
>TRBJ1-5|TRBV19
CASSHQSGGDQPQHF
>TRBJ2-5|TRBV2
CASKTAGLAGSLYF
>TRBJ2-3|TRBV19
CASSVVLSGGTDTQYF
>TRBJ1-1|TRBV27
CASSLSRGGGTEAFF